This TCR beta chain comes out of a study of T cells expressing NK-cell markers. Details on this clonotype: Its target is not known.

Findings and caveats of the study: Whether expanded NKG2C+ T cell clones recognized HCMV stayed uncertain. Dominant NKG2C+ clonotypes were found to form about 1.0-8% of CD8+ T cells in six donors.

From the 5' RACE reads, TCRdb lists one entry per CDR3 protein and no DNA. The table counts around 380,000 distinct CDR3 sequences; around 10% lies in the top ten. Germline loops: CDR1 LGHDT, CDR2 YNNKEL (reference sequence). The CDR3 spans 14 residues. Sequencing was done on a sample of blood T cells: a sorted CD56 or NKG2C T cell subset, CD4+ or CD8+ T cells, or bulk PBMC T cells (not recorded which). The chain uses TRBV3-1 and TRBJ1-6. This clonotype was obtained from a woman in her fifties or sixties in good health. The CDR3 sequence is CASSESSYNSPLHF. The full variable domain, its missing parts supplied by reference TRBV3-1 and TRBJ1-6, is DTAVSQTPKYLVTQMGNDKSIKCEQNLGHDTMYWYKQDSKKFLKIMFSYNNKELIINETVPNRFSPKSPDKAHLNLHINSLELGDSAVYFCASSESSYNSPLHFGNGTRLTVT.